Detailed here is one TCR beta chain. Its antigen has not been determined. Base qualities are not recorded, but no much larger clone differs from it by a single base. This specimen belongs to a study of immune cell composition in non-small cell lung cancer (dated by TCRdb to 2016 to 2017). General notes on the study: To assign histologic subtype, which was mostly lung adenocarcinoma or squamous cell carcinoma, H&E was combined with p63, CK5, Napsin A and TTF-1 immunohistochemistry. Adaptive Biotechnologies TCR-beta sequencing was carried out on some 32 paired NSCLC tumour and non-adjacent lung specimens, as well as on about two dozen tumour-only specimens. In supplementary cohort #1, which comprised roughly 11 lung adenocarcinoma cases, paired tumour/lung TCR-beta sequencing was performed and TIL populations were generated so that tumour reactivity could be assessed. A few tumour specimens with TCR-beta data were of rare histological subtypes and were excluded from the subtype comparisons. Study-level results and caveats: Nearly half of NSCLC cases had tumour-associated clones >0.5%, found in 33% of adenocarcinomas compared with approximately 76% of squamous carcinomas. No significant correlation was found between tumour TCR-beta clonality and smoking pack-years. Across under 12 adenocarcinoma cases, the maximal tumour-associated clone frequency showed a strong correlation with TIL tumour reactivity, but overall clonality showed no such correlation. The reactivity cohort included only around ten cases, and whether tumour-reactive clones share sequences with the dominant in vivo tumour-associated clones was not shown.

A two-step multiplex PCR was used to amplify TCR-beta CDR3 regions from genomic DNA, and Illumina-compatible adaptors were added in the second step. TCR-beta immunosequencing was performed on an Illumina platform as a commercial immunoSEQ service. Regarding the original processing steps: Repertoires were summarised as Top 10 Clones, the percentage of T-cell templates from the ten most frequent sequences, and productive clonality. Productive clonality had a range of 0 to 1, where 1 means a monoclonal population. Tumour-associated clones, identified using log10 scatter plots, were defined as sequences that made up at least 0.1% of tumour T-cell templates and were not found in the matched non-adjacent lung. Student's t-tests were used for two-group comparisons, ANOVA for comparisons across stages, and linear regression for relationships, with analyses done in GraphPad Prism7 and R. Drawn from immuneACCESS, this table holds only the in-frame rearrangements with V and J called that TCRdb kept. Clones are partly lost; checked studies trace under half to an unresolved V gene and leave the rest unexplained. The D gene and trimming were derived from the DNA, and the V and J assignments and clone size from that table. For this sample there are 3,500 or so clones; about three quarters appear just once. Of the sample, 25% to 30% falls within the top ten clones.

The germline ends are 4 bases apart after V is trimmed by 0 bases and J by 7 bases. From the germline V gene, CDR1 is MGHDK and CDR2 is SYGVNS. The CDR3, cysteine through phenylalanine, is 12 amino acids long. The retained sequence is limited to the CDR3, 36 bases, with the frame set at the first base. Normal lung samples came from the same patient and consisted of non-adjacent lung tissue collected as far from the tumour as possible, at a distance of at least 3 cm. From frozen aliquots of unsorted single-cell suspensions, genomic DNA was isolated using the QIAamp DNA kit. Tissues were received within 2 hours of resection and processed immediately into single-cell suspensions. Tissue was broken up mechanically, digested enzymatically with DNase I, collagenase I and hyaluronidase for approximately 30 minutes at 37 degrees C, and then filtered and RBC-lysed.

This TCR came from a human donor with non-small cell lung cancer. Sequencing used non-adjacent lung tissue. The receptor chain draws on TRBV25-1 and TRBJ2-1, with no reliable assignment of the D segment. The CDR3 has the sequence CASSEYYNEQFF. The nucleotide sequence reads TGTGCCAGCAGTGAATACTATAATGAGCAGTTCTTC.